One and the same sample provided the 30 T cell receptor beta chains below, sequenced in a study of radiation and T cells in renal cell carcinoma. Some clones are missing from TCRdb's copy, which holds only in-frame ones; the method was immunoSEQ multiplex PCR. The sample holds 22,000 or so clones; around 52% are singletons and the top ten take 15% to 20%. Treatment specified: 15 Gy SBRT to primary tumor, nephrectomy 4 weeks later. Source: tumor tissue, taken from a patient whose treatment included radiotherapy and nephrectomy. The origin of the receptors is a woman between 50 and 59 years old with renal cell carcinoma.

The J gene is TRBJ2-7, the V gene TRBV6-1, with a possible D match to TRBD2 (6 bases). The CDR3 spans 14 residues. CDR1 and CDR2 (germline): MNHNS, SASEGT. The germline V and J ends were trimmed by 5 bases and 2 bases, with 13 bases remaining between them. CDR3 nucleotide sequence: TGTGCCAGCAGTCTACGGGGGACGACCTACGAGCAGTACTTC. It encodes CASSLRGTTYEQYF.

V usage is TRBV6-4 and J usage is TRBJ1-1, with a tentative D call TRBD1 (5 bases). Germline CDR1 MRHNA, CDR2 SNTAGT. The V end lost 5 bases, the J end lost 4 bases, and 14 bases lay between the germline ends. The CDR3 length is 14 residues. The CDR3 protein is CASSYISGRTEAFF. The CDR3 DNA sequence: TGTGCCAGCAGTTACATCTCAGGGCGCACTGAAGCTTTCTTT.

This clone was seen only a few times. The V call is TRBV2, the J call TRBJ1-2; TRBD1 matches 7 bases. The CDR3 spans 13 residues. The ends lost 4 bases at V and 4 bases at J; junction bases unmatched: 3. Germline V gene data show CDR1 as SNHLY and CDR2 as FYNNEI. This CDR3 is CASSGGTAYGYTF. In nucleotides, the CDR3 is TGTGCCAGCAGTGGAGGGACAGCCTATGGCTACACCTTC.

J is TRBJ2-3 and V is TRBV4-3; 11 bases line up with TRBD2. Germline values: CDR1 LGHNA, CDR2 YSLEER. The CDR3 runs to 19 residues. V was clipped by 0 bases and J by 6 bases; unmatched bases: 14. CDR3 protein: CASSQDLVLAGGREDTQYF. CDR3 in DNA: TGCGCCAGCAGCCAAGATTTAGTCCTAGCGGGGGGCCGCGAGGATACGCAGTATTTT.

The chain joins TRBV9 to TRBJ2-1; 10 bases are a match to TRBD2. The V and J ends lost 0 bases and 3 bases, in that order; junction bases with no gene match: 6. Germline assignment: CDR1 SGDLS and CDR2 YYNGEE. The CDR3 length is 17 residues. The CDR3 sequence: CASSVEAGGRFYNEQFF. In nucleotides, the CDR3 is TGTGCCAGCAGCGTAGAAGCGGGGGGGCGTTTCTACAATGAGCAGTTCTTC.

The chain couples TRBV4-3 to TRBJ1-4; 9 nucleotides agree with TRBD1. The V gene end was trimmed by 0 bases and the J gene end by 7 bases; junction bases not matched to a gene: 3. The CDR3 length is 15 residues. Germline loops: CDR1 LGHNA, CDR2 YSLEER. The CDR3 is CASSQDGTGIEKLFF. CDR3 bases: TGCGCCAGCAGCCAAGACGGGACAGGGATTGAAAAACTGTTTTTT.

V and J are TRBV6-5 and TRBJ1-1; TRBD1 might be the D (5 bases). CDR3 length: 11 amino acids. Germline V lookup: CDR1 MNHEY, CDR2 SVGAGI. Trimming took off 7 bases at V and 11 bases at J, with 14 bases between the two ends. CDR3 sequence reads: CASTHTGRAFF. The CDR3 DNA follows: TGTGCCAGCACTCACACAGGCAGGGCTTTCTTT.

The chain couples TRBV6-1 to TRBJ1-5; D not certain. This CDR3 has 13 residues. The ends were cut back, 2 bases at V and 3 bases at J, with 5 bases in the middle. The V gene's germline CDR1 is MNHNS and CDR2 SASEGT. The CDR3 spells CASSEWVNQPQHF. The DNA for the CDR3 is TGTGCCAGCAGTGAATGGGTCAATCAGCCCCAGCATTTT.

J is TRBJ2-2 and V is TRBV7-2; 8 bases match TRBD2. The germline V gene has CDR1 SGHTA and CDR2 FQGNSA. This CDR3 spans 16 amino acids. Unmatched junction bases numbered 2, after V lost 2 bases and J lost 0 bases. The CDR3 nucleotides read TGTGCCAGCAGCTTAACACTAGCGGCGAACACCGGGGAGCTGTTTTTT. Protein product: CASSLTLAANTGELFF.

The gene calls are TRBV6-5 and TRBJ2-1; the match to TRBD1 covers 8 bases. The CDR3 is 14 residues long. Germline V CDR1 and CDR2: MNHEY, SVGAGI. V trimming: 6 bases; J trimming: 8 bases; junction bases outside the gene matches: 9. The CDR3 nucleotides read TGTGCCAGCAGGACGGGACAGGAGGTCGATGAGCAGTTCTTC. Translated, it gives CASRTGQEVDEQFF.

The rearrangement uses TRBV5-1 and TRBJ1-1; D gene unclear. The CDR3 is 15 amino acids. Germline values: CDR1 SGHRS, CDR2 YFSETQ. The V end was cut by 2 bases, the J end by 1 base, with 12 bases between. CDR3 amino acids: CASSFSIGRNTEAFF. As DNA, the CDR3 is TGCGCCAGCAGCTTCTCGATCGGGAGGAACACTGAAGCTTTCTTT.

The gene calls are TRBV5-7 and TRBJ1-2, with D possibly matching TRBD1 (5 bases). TRBV5-7 is an ORF; its function is uncertain. Trimming took off 3 bases at V and 6 bases at J, with 9 bases between the two ends. This CDR3 spans 12 amino acids. For the CDR3, the DNA is TGTGCCAGCAGCTCCGACAGACATGGCTACACCTTC. Translated: CASSSDRHGYTF.

This clone was observed many times. J is TRBJ1-4 and V is TRBV20-1, with D unclear. With 7 bases removed from V and 8 bases from J, the gap between germline ends came to 11 bases. The CDR3 consists of 11 residues. Per the germline V gene, CDR1 is DFQATT and CDR2 is SNEGSKA (reference sequence). CDR3 coding DNA: TGCAGTGGGCTAAGGTCCGAAAAACTGTTTTTT. Translating it yields CSGLRSEKLFF.

The chain combines TRBV29-1 with TRBJ1-1; D might be TRBD1 (6 bases). CDR1 is SQVTM and CDR2 is ANQGSEA in the germline V gene. The CDR3 length is 14 residues. V was clipped by 0 bases and J by 5 bases, with 13 bases between them. The CDR3 region is CSVEDYRGGTEAFF. CDR3 DNA: TGCAGCGTTGAAGATTATAGGGGGGGGACTGAAGCTTTCTTT.

The chain links TRBV7-9 to TRBJ2-1; D is unresolved. The V end lost 6 bases, the J end lost 9 bases, and 12 bases lay between the germline ends. CDR1 SEHNR and CDR2 FQNEAQ come from the germline V gene (reference sequence). CDR3 size: 12 residues. In DNA form, the CDR3 reads TGTGCCAGCAGGCTCCTCTGGGGTGAGCAGTTCTTC. It yields the protein CASRLLWGEQFF.

Concerning this clone itself: The same CDR3 is also encoded by other DNA sequences in this sample. The rearrangement joins TRBV4-1 to TRBJ2-5, with 7 bases lining up with TRBD1. V was clipped by 1 base and J by 3 bases; unmatched bases: 2. The CDR3 runs 14 residues. Germline CDR1 is MGHRA and CDR2 is YSYEKL. CDR3 loop: CASSQGQGEETQYF. The CDR3 region has the DNA TGCGCCAGCAGCCAAGGACAGGGAGAAGAGACCCAGTACTTC.

This clone was detected ten times or more. The chain links TRBV9 to TRBJ1-2; TRBD1 matches 9 bases. The CDR3 is 14 amino acids. CDR1 and CDR2 from the germline V gene are SGDLS and YYNGEE. V lost 3 bases and J lost 6; bases outside the gene matches: 6. DNA for the CDR3: TGTGCCAGCAGCGGCGACAGGGGGTACCATGGCTACACCTTC. It codes for CASSGDRGYHGYTF.

As concerns this clone: This same CDR3 is encoded by further DNA sequences in the sample. V usage is TRBV18 and J usage is TRBJ1-1; 7 bases align to TRBD1. Per the germline V gene, CDR1 is KGHSH and CDR2 is LQKENI. The length of the CDR3 is 12 residues. The V gene end was trimmed by 3 bases and the J gene end by 8 bases; junction bases not matched to a gene: 3. CDR3 loop: CASSPSDREAFF. CDR3 nucleotide sequence: TGTGCCAGCTCACCTTCGGACAGGGAAGCTTTCTTT. Drawing the rest from reference TRBV18 and TRBJ1-1, the complete variable domain is NAGVMQNPRHLVRRRGQEARLRCSPMKGHSHVYWYRQLPEEGLKFMVYLQKENIIDESGMPKERFSAEFPKEGPSILRIQQVVRGDSAAYFCASSPSDREAFFGQGTRLTVV.

The chain employs TRBV28 and TRBJ2-5, with unresolved D. CDR3 length: 15 residues. The germline V gene encodes CDR1 MDHEN and CDR2 SYDVKM. V gave up 3 bases and J gave up 3 bases, with 14 bases separating them. The DNA of the CDR3 is TGTGCCAGCAGTTTTTCCCGGGTACAAAAAGAGACCCAGTACTTC. This codes for CASSFSRVQKETQYF.

By share, this clone ranks as medium-sized. Different DNA sequences within this sample yield the same CDR3. Here the CDR3 reads CASSHPGTRNTEAFF. The DNA for the CDR3 is TGCGCCAGCAGCCATCCCGGGACAAGGAACACTGAAGCTTTCTTT. The chain links TRBV4-1 to TRBJ1-1, with a weak D call TRBD1 (6 bases). Deletions cut 3 bases from V and 1 base from J, with 12 bases between. Germline V gene lookup returns CDR1 MGHRA and CDR2 YSYEKL. This CDR3 has 15 residues.

The V call is TRBV5-8, the J call TRBJ1-5, with TRBD1 as a possible D gene (5 bases). Germline-derived CDR1 and CDR2 are SGHTS and YDEGEE. CDR3 size: 13 residues. Trimming took 4 bases from V and 4 from J, leaving 9 bases between them. The CDR3 region has the DNA TGTGCCAGCAGCCGGGACTCTAATCAGCCCCAGCATTTT. It yields the protein CASSRDSNQPQHF.

Relative to its sample, this clone is large. The V call is TRBV23-1, the J call TRBJ1-2; D unclear. TRBV23-1 is an open reading frame whose function is uncertain. The length of the CDR3 is 12 residues. V gave up 2 bases and J gave up 7 bases, with 8 bases separating them. CDR3 bases: TGCGCCAGCAGTCAACATGGGCTTGGCTACACCTTC. It yields the protein CASSQHGLGYTF.

This clone turned up a few times. The chain couples TRBV6-4 to TRBJ1-1, with D possibly being TRBD1 (5 bases). V dropped 4 bases and J dropped 3 bases, with 9 bases sitting between them. Germline V gene sequence: CDR1 MRHNA, CDR2 SNTAGT. The CDR3 covers 13 residues. The CDR3 loop reads CASSAGGDTEAFF. The CDR3 DNA reads TGTGCCAGCAGTGCTGGAGGGGACACTGAAGCTTTCTTT.

This clone has more than one count but fewer than ten. J is TRBJ2-2 and V is TRBV7-2, with D possibly matching TRBD2 (5 bases). Trimming removed 6 bases from V and 7 bases from J, with 15 bases in between. CDR3 length equals 14 residues. Germline CDR1 and CDR2: SGHTA and FQGNSA. The CDR3 DNA is TGTGCCAGCAGAACTAGAATAAACGGCGGGGAGCTGTTTTTT. Translated: CASRTRINGGELFF.

This CDR3 reads CASIPSGRVHGYTF. The CDR3 coding sequence is TGTGCCAGCATCCCAAGCGGCAGGGTTCATGGCTACACCTTC. This chain uses TRBV6-1 with TRBJ1-2; D perhaps matches TRBD1 (5 bases). CDR1 and CDR2 (germline): MNHNS, SASEGT. V lost 7 bases and J 6 bases, leaving 18 bases between the germline ends. The CDR3 runs 14 residues.

The V gene is TRBV6-5, the J gene TRBJ1-2; D may be TRBD1 (6 bases). Trimming left V 0 bases short and J 3 bases short, with 14 bases between. The CDR3 consists of 16 residues. Germline-derived CDR1 and CDR2 are MNHEY and SVGAGI. The DNA for the CDR3 is TGTGCCAGCAGTTACTCGTTGGGGGCAATTGACTATGGCTACACCTTC. Translating gives CASSYSLGAIDYGYTF.

In its sample, this clone ranks as medium-sized. The chain has TRBV6-1 and TRBJ1-1; D remains ambiguous. Between the trimmed V and J ends, which lost 4 bases and 7 bases, there was a span of 4 bases. Germline CDR1 reads MNHNS; CDR2 reads SASEGT. The CDR3 totals 10 residues. This CDR3 is CASSVREAFF. The CDR3 DNA sequence: TGTGCCAGCAGTGTCCGTGAAGCTTTCTTT.

The V and J genes are TRBV19 and TRBJ2-2; 7 bases line up with TRBD2. V was pared by 3 bases and J by 3 bases, with 7 bases of the junction left unmatched. Germline assignment: CDR1 LNHDA and CDR2 SQIVND (reference sequence). The CDR3 runs to 16 residues. CDR3 DNA sequence: TGTGCCAGTAGTATCGGTGCGGGGGTGGACACCGGGGAGCTGTTTTTT. This codes for CASSIGAGVDTGELFF.

The chain is built from TRBV29-1 and TRBJ1-1; 8 nucleotides agree with TRBD1. Germline V CDR1 and CDR2: SQVTM, ANQGSEA. Unmatched junction bases numbered 10, after V lost 5 bases and J lost 8 bases. The CDR3 is made up of 13 amino acids. CDR3 sequence reads: CSVWRTGIGEAFF. CDR3 nucleotide sequence: TGCAGCGTTTGGAGGACAGGGATTGGCGAAGCTTTCTTT.

The CDR3: CASSVVPGPLYGYTF. In DNA form, the CDR3 reads TGTGCCAGCAGCGTAGTGCCGGGACCCCTCTATGGCTACACCTTC. This chain joins TRBV9 and TRBJ1-2; tentatively, D is TRBD1 (5 bases). The germline V gene has CDR1 SGDLS and CDR2 YYNGEE. The CDR3 consists of 15 residues. Trimming left V 0 bases short and J 4 bases short, with 13 bases between.